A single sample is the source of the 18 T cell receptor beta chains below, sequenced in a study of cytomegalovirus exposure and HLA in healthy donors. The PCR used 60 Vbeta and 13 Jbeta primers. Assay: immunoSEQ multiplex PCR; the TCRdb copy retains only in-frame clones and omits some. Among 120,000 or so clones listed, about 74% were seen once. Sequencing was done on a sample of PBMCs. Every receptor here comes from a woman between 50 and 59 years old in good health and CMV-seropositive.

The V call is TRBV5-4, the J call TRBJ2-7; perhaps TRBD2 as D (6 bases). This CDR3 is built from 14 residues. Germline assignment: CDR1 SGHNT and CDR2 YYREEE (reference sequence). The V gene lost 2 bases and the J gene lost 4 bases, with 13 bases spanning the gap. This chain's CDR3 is CASSFGTDRYEQYF. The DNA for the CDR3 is TGTGCCAGCAGCTTTGGGACTGATAGGTACGAGCAGTACTTC.

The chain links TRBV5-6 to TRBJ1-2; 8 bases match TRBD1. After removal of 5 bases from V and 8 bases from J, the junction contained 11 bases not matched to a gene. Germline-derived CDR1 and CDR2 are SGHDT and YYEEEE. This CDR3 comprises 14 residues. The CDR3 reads CASRRTGPPFGYTF. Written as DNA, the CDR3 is TGTGCCAGCAGAAGGACAGGGCCCCCCTTCGGCTACACCTTC.

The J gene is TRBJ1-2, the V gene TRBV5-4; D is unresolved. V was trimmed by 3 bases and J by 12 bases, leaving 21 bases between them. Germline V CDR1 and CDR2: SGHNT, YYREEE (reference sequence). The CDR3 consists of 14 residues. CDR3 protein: CASSSPRPETGDTF. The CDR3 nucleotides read TGTGCCAGCAGCTCCCCGAGGCCGGAGACCGGTGACACCTTC.

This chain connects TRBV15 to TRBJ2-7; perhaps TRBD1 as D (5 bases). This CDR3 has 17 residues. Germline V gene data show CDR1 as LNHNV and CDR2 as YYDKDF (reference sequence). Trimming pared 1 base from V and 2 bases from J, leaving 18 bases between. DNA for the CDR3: TGTGCCACCAGCAGAGTAGTCGGAGCAACAGGACCCTACGAGCAGTACTTC. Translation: CATSRVVGATGPYEQYF.

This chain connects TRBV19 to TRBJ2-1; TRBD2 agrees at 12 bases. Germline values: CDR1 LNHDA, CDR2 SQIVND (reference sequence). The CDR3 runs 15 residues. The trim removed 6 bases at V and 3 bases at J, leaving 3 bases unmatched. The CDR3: CASRLAGGDYNEQFF. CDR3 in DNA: TGTGCCAGTAGGCTAGCGGGGGGGGACTACAATGAGCAGTTCTTC.

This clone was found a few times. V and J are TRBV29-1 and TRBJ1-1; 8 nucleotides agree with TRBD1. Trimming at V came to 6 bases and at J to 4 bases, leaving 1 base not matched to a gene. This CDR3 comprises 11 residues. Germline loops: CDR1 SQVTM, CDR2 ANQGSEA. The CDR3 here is CSVTGGTEAFF. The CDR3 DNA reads TGCAGCGTCACAGGGGGCACTGAAGCTTTCTTT.

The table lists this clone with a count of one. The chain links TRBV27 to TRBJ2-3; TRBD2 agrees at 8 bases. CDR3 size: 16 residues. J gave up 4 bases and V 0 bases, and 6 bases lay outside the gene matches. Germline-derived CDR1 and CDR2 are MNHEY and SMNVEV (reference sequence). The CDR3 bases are TGTGCCAGCAGTTTATCCCTTCGGGGGGGTGCAGATACGCAGTATTTT. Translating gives CASSLSLRGGADTQYF.

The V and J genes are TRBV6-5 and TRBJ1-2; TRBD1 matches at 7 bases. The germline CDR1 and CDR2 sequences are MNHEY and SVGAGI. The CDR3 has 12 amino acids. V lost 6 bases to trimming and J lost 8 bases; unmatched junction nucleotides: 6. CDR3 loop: CASRQQGCGYTF. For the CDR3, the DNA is TGTGCCAGCAGACAACAGGGGTGCGGCTACACCTTC.

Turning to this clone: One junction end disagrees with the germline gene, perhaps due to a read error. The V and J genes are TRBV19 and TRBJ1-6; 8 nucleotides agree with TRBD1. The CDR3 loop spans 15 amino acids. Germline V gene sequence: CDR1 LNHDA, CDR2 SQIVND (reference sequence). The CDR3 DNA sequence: TGTTCCAGTACTTCCAACAGGGGGAATAATTCACCCCTCCACTTT. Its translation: CSSTSNRGNNSPLHF.

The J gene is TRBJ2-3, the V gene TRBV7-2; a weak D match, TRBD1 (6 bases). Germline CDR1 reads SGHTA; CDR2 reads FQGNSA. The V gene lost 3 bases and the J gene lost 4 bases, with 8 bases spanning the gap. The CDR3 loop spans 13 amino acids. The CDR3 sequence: CASSFSGADTQYF. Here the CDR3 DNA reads TGTGCCAGCAGCTTCTCAGGGGCAGATACGCAGTATTTT.

DNA for the CDR3: TGTGCCAGCAGTGCGGGGCGGGGGGCCCCACACCACTTT. Its protein is CASSAGRGAPHHF. This sequence joins TRBV6-1 and TRBJ1-6, with D possibly matching TRBD1 (6 bases). Looked up from germline, CDR1 is MNHNS and CDR2 is SASEGT. This CDR3 contains 13 residues. Trimming removed 4 bases from V and 18 bases from J, with 19 bases in between.

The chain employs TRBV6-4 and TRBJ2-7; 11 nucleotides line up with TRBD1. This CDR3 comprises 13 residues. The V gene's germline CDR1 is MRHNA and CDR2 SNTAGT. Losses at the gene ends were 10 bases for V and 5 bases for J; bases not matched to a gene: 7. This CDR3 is CATTGQGADEQYF. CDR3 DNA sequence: TGTGCCACCACAGGACAGGGGGCTGACGAGCAGTACTTC.

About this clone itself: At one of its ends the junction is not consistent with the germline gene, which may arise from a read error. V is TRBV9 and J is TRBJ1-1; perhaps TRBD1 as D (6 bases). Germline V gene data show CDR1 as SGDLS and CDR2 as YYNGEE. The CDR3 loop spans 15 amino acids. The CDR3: CAGSVAGTPNTEAFF. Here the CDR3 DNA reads TGTGCCGGCAGCGTAGCCGGGACACCAAACACTGAAGCTTTCTTT.

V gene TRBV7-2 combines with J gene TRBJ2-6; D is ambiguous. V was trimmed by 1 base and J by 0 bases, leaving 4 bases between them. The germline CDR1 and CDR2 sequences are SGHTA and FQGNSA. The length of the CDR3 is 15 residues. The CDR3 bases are TGTGCCAGCAGCTTAGGCGGCTCTGGGGCCAACGTCCTGACTTTC. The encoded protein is CASSLGGSGANVLTF. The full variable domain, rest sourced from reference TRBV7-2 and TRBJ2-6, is GAGVSQSPSNKVTEKGKDVELRCDPISGHTALYWYRQSLGQGLEFLIYFQGNSAPDKSGLPSDRFSAERTGGSVSTLTIQRTQQEDSAVYLCASSLGGSGANVLTFGAGSRLTVL.

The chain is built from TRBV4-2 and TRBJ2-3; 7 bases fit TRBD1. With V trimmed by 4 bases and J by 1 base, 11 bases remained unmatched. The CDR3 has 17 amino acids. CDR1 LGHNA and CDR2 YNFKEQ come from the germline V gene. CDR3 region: CASSRETGMFGTDTQYF. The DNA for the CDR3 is TGTGCCAGCAGCCGGGAGACAGGGATGTTCGGCACAGATACGCAGTATTTT.

The DNA for the CDR3 is TGTGCCAGCAGCGGACTAGCGGGGGGCGCAGATACGCAGTATTTT. Encoded protein: CASSGLAGGADTQYF. V usage is TRBV2 and J usage is TRBJ2-3; 14 nucleotides line up with TRBD2. CDR3 size: 15 residues. Looked up from germline, CDR1 is SNHLY and CDR2 is FYNNEI. The V and J ends lost 6 bases and 4 bases, in that order; junction bases with no gene match: 3.

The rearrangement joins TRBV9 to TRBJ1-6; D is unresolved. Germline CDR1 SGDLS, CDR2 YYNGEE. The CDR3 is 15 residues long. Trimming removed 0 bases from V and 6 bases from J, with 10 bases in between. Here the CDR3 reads CASSVAVGSNSPLHF. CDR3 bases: TGTGCCAGCAGCGTAGCAGTAGGGAGTAATTCACCCCTCCACTTT.

CDR3 nucleotides: TGCGCCAGCAGCTTAACGACGAGGGGGACCACAGATACGCAGTATTTT. Its translation is CASSLTTRGTTDTQYF. This chain links TRBV5-1 with TRBJ2-3; TRBD1 is a possible D gene (6 bases). CDR1 is SGHRS and CDR2 is YFSETQ in the germline V gene. The CDR3 has 16 residues. Trimming left V 2 bases short and J 2 bases short, with 15 bases between.